This T cell receptor beta chain is drawn from a study of T cell changes during pregnancy in multiple sclerosis. TCRdb's copy holds only in-frame clones and misses some; the assay was immunoSEQ multiplex PCR. The repertoire holds approximately 50,000 clones, with 85% to 95% as singletons. In germline, CDR1 is MDHEN, CDR2 SYDVKM. Trimming cost V 7 bases and J 3 bases; bases outside gene matches: 9. The CDR3 spans 14 residues. This specimen was CD4+ T cells from peripheral blood mononuclear cells, taken in the third trimester of pregnancy. This TCR was recovered from a female donor with multiple sclerosis, enrolled in a pregnancy study. The J gene is TRBJ2-7, the V gene TRBV28, with TRBD1 matching 7 bases. As DNA, the CDR3 is TGTGCCAGCAACCCCGGGACAGAACTCTACGAGCAGTACTTC. This encodes CASNPGTELYEQYF.